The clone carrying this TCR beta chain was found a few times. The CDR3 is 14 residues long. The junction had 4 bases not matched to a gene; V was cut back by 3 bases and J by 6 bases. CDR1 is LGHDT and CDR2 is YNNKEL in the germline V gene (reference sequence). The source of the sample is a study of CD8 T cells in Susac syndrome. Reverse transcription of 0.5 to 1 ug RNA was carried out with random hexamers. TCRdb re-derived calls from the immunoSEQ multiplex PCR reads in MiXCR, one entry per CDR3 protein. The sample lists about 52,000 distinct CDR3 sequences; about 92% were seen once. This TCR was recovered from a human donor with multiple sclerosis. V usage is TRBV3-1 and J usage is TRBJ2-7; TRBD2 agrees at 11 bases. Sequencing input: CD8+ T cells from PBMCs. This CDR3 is CASSQLTSGGEQYF. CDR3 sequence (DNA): TGTGCCAGCAGCCAGCTCACTAGCGGGGGCGAGCAGTACTTC.